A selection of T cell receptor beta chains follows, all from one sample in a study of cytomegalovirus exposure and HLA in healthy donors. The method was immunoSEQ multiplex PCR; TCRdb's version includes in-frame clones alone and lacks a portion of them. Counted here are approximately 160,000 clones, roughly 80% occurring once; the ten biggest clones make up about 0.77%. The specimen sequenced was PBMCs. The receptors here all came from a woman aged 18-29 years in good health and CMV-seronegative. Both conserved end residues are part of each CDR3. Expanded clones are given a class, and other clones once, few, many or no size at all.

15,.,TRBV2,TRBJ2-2,CASSSRLASPGELFF
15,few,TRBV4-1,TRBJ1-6,CASSQDTGYNSPLHF
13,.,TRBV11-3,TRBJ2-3,CASSPTSTDTQYF
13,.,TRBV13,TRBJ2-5,CASSPLSQETQYF
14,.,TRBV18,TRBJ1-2,CASSPDSGGRGYTF
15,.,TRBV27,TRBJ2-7,CASSSSPTGADEQYF
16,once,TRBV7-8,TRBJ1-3,CASSLARPDIGNTIYF
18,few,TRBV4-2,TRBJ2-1,CASSQETSGPGSYNEQFF
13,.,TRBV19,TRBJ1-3,CATPGALGNTIYF
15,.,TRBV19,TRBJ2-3,CASSLVATGTDTQYF
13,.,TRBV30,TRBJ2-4,CAWSGHSKNIQYF
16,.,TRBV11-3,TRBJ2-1,CASSRRGLAGADEQFF
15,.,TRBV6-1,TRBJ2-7,CASTPGGSGTYEQYF
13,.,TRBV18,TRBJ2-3,CATSTSTTDTQYF
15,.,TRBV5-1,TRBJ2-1,CASSLIRGAYNEQFF
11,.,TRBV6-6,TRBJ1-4,CASSLAEKLFF
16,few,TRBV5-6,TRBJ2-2,CASSRIGLASTGELFF
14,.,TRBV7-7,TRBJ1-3,CASSLAVGENTIYF
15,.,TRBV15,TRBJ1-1,CATSREQNMNTEAFF
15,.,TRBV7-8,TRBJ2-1,CASSLNSLLYNEQFF
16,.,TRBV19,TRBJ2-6,CASSVLRDSGANVLTF
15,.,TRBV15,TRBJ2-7,CATSRGDRGYDEQYF
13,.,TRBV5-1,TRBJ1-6,CASSLDANSPLHF
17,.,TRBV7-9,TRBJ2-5,CSSSLGIPGLNQETQYF
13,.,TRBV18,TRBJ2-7,CASSPRLSYEQYF
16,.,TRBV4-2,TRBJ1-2,CASSQGGLVDNYGYTF
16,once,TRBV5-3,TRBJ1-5,CARSFARFYSNQPQHF
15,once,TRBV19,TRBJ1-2,CASSMGSTGAYGYTF
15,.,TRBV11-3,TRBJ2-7,CASSLGGQASYEQYF
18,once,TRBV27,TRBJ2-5,CASSSFRLAGAPQETQYF
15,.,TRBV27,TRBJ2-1,CASSLVAGLGNEQFF
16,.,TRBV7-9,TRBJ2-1,CASSLRGVLAYNEQFF
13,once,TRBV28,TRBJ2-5,CASSLINQETQYF
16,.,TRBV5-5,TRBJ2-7,CASSPMTSGRGYEQYF
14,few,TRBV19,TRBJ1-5,CASSIVDASQPQHF
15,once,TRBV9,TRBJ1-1,CASSVGYRGVTEAFF
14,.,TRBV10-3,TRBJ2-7,CAISARTSGTEQYF
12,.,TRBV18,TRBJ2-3,CASSFGTDTQYF
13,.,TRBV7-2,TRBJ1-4,CASSLGSTEKLFF
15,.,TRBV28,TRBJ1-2,CASSSAGTGGDGYTF
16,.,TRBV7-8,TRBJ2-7,CASSLGTSGRAYEQYF
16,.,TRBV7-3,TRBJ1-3,CASSFSGGATGNTIYF
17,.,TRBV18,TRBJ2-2,CASSPGIAGSNTGELFF
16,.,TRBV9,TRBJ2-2,CASSVGASVNTGELFF
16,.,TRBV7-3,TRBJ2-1,CASSLERTGVSNEQFF
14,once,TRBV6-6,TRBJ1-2,CASSAGTGDYGYTF
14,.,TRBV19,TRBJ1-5,CASRPRQDNQPQHF
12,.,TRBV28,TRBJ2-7,CASSPPGYEQYF
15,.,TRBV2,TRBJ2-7,CASRLTLTGTYEQYF
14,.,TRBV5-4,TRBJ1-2,CASNFLTGDPGYTF
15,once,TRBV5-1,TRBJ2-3,CASSVASGSTDTQYF
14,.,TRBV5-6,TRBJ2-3,CASSLAYSTDTQYF
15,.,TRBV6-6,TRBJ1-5,CASGAGGGLGQPQHF
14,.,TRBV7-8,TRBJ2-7,CASSLWVGAYEQYF
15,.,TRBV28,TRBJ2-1,CASSPWASGFNEQFF
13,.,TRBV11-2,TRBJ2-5,CASSRGTGETQYF